This entry features one T cell receptor (beta chain) sequence. This sample is part of a study of blood T cell repertoires in COVID-19. Study summary: Whether acute or convalescent, the COVID-19 samples came from the United States, Italy and Spain. PBMCs, B-cell-depleted T cells, or T cells provided the cDNA or gDNA that made up the material.

Per the study methods: By means of reference gene primer amplification, nucleated cell counts were estimated. TCRdb's table, derived via immunoSEQ multiplex PCR, lists solely in-frame clones and lacks some. That table gives V, J and clone size, and the DNA gave D and trimming. The sample lists under 200,000 clones, roughly 90% occurring once. The CDR3 is 16 residues long. V shed 3 bases, J shed 2 bases, and the junction held 7 bases outside the gene matches. Germline V CDR1 and CDR2: SGDLS, YYNGEE. The specimen was peripheral blood. The rearrangement links TRBV9 to TRBJ2-2; 7 nucleotides match TRBD1. This TCR was recovered from a man aged 18 to 29 with acute or convalescent COVID-19. CDR3 in DNA: TGTGCCAGCAGCGCCAGGGGGAAGGGCAACACCGGGGAGCTGTTTTTT. It codes for CASSARGKGNTGELFF.